Listed here are 5 T cell receptor beta chains from one sample, sequenced in a study of blood T cell repertoires in COVID-19. TCRdb's copy holds only in-frame clones and misses some; the assay was immunoSEQ multiplex PCR. The sample gives around 60,000 clones, around four fifths of which show up once; around 5% is in the top ten. Material: peripheral blood. All receptors derive from a man aged 65-85 years with acute or convalescent COVID-19.

The rearrangement uses TRBV27 and TRBJ2-2; 12 bases line up with TRBD2. With 4 bases clipped from V and 6 bases from J, the junction kept 6 bases outside the gene matches. Germline assignment: CDR1 MNHEY and CDR2 SMNVEV (reference sequence). CDR3 length: 16 residues. In nucleotides, the CDR3 is TGTGCCAGCAGTTGGCGACTAGCGGGGGTGCCCGGGGAGCTGTTTTTT. Its translation is CASSWRLAGVPGELFF.

In this sample, this clone turned up a few times. The rearrangement uses TRBV9 and TRBJ1-6, with 9 bases matching TRBD1. This CDR3 has 15 amino acids. Trimming cost V 4 bases and J 8 bases; bases outside gene matches: 7. From germline, CDR1 is SGDLS and CDR2 YYNGEE. CDR3 nucleotide sequence: TGTGCCAGCAGCATCGGACAGGGGAAAGATTCACCCCTCCACTTT. This translates into CASSIGQGKDSPLHF.

This chain connects TRBV7-6 to TRBJ2-5; 8 positions agree with TRBD2. The CDR3 contains 16 residues. Per the germline V gene, CDR1 is SGHVS and CDR2 is FNYEAQ. Germline trimming cut 5 bases from V and 1 base from J; bases unmatched to any gene: 9. CDR3 sequence: CASSPSGTRSQETQYF. CDR3 coding DNA: TGTGCCAGCAGCCCCTCGGGGACTAGATCCCAAGAGACCCAGTACTTC. Complete variable domain (other parts from reference TRBV7-6 and TRBJ2-5): GAGVSQSPRYKVTKRGQDVALRCDPISGHVSLYWYRQALGQGPEFLTYFNYEAQQDKSGLPNDRFSAERPEGSISTLTIQRTEQRDSAMYRCASSPSGTRSQETQYFGPGTRLLVL.

As DNA, the CDR3 is TGTGCCAGCTGGGGGGGATCGGGCACCGGGGAGCTGTTTTTT. Translating it yields CASWGGSGTGELFF. This chain uses TRBV19 with TRBJ2-2; TRBD2 matches 7 bases. Germline CDR1 LNHDA, CDR2 SQIVND (reference sequence). Trimming removed 9 bases from V and 4 bases from J; junction bases left unmatched: 8. The CDR3 totals 14 residues. The full variable domain, rest sourced from reference TRBV19 and TRBJ2-2, is DGGITQSPKYLFRKEGQNVTLSCEQNLNHDAMYWYRQDPGQGLRLIYYSQIVNDFQKGDIAEGYSVSREKKESFPLTVTSAQKNPTAFYLCASWGGSGTGELFFGEGSRLTVL.

The chain employs TRBV10-2 and TRBJ1-5, with 10 nucleotides matching TRBD1. Losses at the gene ends were 0 bases for V and 5 bases for J; bases not matched to a gene: 4. Germline V gene data show CDR1 as WSHSY and CDR2 as SAAADI. The CDR3 spans 16 residues. CDR3 in amino acids: CASSESTGGVYQPQHF. The CDR3 nucleotides read TGCGCCAGCAGTGAGTCGACAGGGGGCGTCTATCAGCCCCAGCATTTT.